The 2 T cell receptor beta chains below come from one sample, sequenced in a study of T cell changes during pregnancy in multiple sclerosis. The table came from immunoSEQ multiplex PCR; TCRdb's copy has only in-frame clones and leaves some out. The table lists roughly 87,000 clones, around 95% of them singletons. The sample here was peripheral blood, taken in the third trimester of pregnancy. Receptors were obtained from a female donor in good health, enrolled as a control in a pregnancy study.

The V and J genes are TRBV6-5 and TRBJ2-5; D unresolved. This CDR3 comprises 14 residues. Trimming removed 4 bases at V and 5 bases at J, with 14 bases between. Germline V lookup: CDR1 MNHEY, CDR2 SVGAGI. The CDR3 coding sequence is TGTGCCAGCAGTTCGAACTACCCGAGGGAGACCCAGTACTTC. Encoded protein: CASSSNYPRETQYF.

V usage is TRBV7-9 and J usage is TRBJ2-4, with a weak D call TRBD2 (7 bases). Between the trimmed V and J ends, which lost 8 bases and 6 bases, there was a span of 17 bases. CDR1 and CDR2 from the germline V gene are SEHNR and FQNEAQ (reference sequence). This CDR3 has 14 amino acids. The CDR3 bases are TGTGCCAGCCTTGCCGGGGGGCAGGGAAACATTCAGTACTTC. Translating it yields CASLAGGQGNIQYF.